Given below is one T cell receptor (beta chain) in context. Its antigen is unknown. Distinct nucleotide sequences in the sample also encode this CDR3. This sample was included in a study of shared clonotypes between healthy human individuals. The method was immunoSEQ multiplex PCR; TCRdb's version includes in-frame clones alone and lacks a portion of them. Among about 2 million clones listed, about 95% were seen once. General study points: Estimated richness values were generally larger in naive subsets than in memory subsets.

Germline V gene sequence: CDR1 SEHNR, CDR2 FQNEAQ (reference sequence). The V gene lost 1 base and the J gene lost 2 bases, with 9 bases spanning the gap. The CDR3 has 14 amino acids. In the naive CD8 group, cells lacked CD45RO and were positively selected for CCR7, so terminally differentiated effector memory CD45RA+ cells were left out. The gene calls are TRBV7-9 and TRBJ2-7, with D hard to call. This receptor was identified in a man younger than 30 in good health. What was sequenced was naive CD8+ T cells sorted from blood. The CDR3 DNA follows: TGTGCCAGCAGCTTAGTAAGTGGTACCTACGAGCAGTACTTC. It specifies CASSLVSGTYEQYF. The complete variable domain, with remaining parts taken from reference TRBV7-9 and TRBJ2-7, reads DTGVSQNPRHKITKRGQNVTFRCDPISEHNRLYWYRQTLGQGPEFLTYFQNEAQLEKSRLLSDRFSAERPKGSFSTLEIQRTEQGDSAMYLCASSLVSGTYEQYFGPGTRLTVT.